Below are 11 T cell receptor beta chains sequenced from a single sample in a study of control samples from healthy donors and cancer patients. Method: immunoSEQ multiplex PCR; TCRdb's copy keeps in-frame clones and lacks some. This table has about 29,000 clones, 70% to 90% appearing once. The sequencing sample was made of formalin-fixed, paraffin-embedded tissue. These receptor sequences come from a female donor with melanoma.

The V call is TRBV2, the J call TRBJ2-5, with TRBD1 matching over 8 bases. In germline, CDR1 is SNHLY, CDR2 FYNNEI. The CDR3 loop spans 13 amino acids. V was clipped by 6 bases and J by 5 bases; unmatched bases: 5. As DNA, the CDR3 is TGTGCCAGCAGCCAGGACAGGGCCGAGACCCAGTACTTC. This translates into CASSQDRAETQYF.

The chain recombines TRBV9 with TRBJ2-2; the D call may be TRBD1 or TRBD2 (7 bases each). Germline assignment: CDR1 SGDLS and CDR2 YYNGEE. The CDR3 loop spans 15 amino acids. The V gene lost 4 bases and the J gene lost 4 bases, with 14 bases spanning the gap. CDR3 sequence: CASSSSGGVTGELFF. The CDR3 nucleotides read TGTGCCAGCAGCTCCTCAGGGGGGGTCACCGGGGAGCTGTTTTTT.

The J gene is TRBJ2-2, the V gene TRBV19; 10 nucleotides match TRBD2. Germline lookup yields CDR1 LNHDA and CDR2 SQIVND (reference sequence). The ends lost 3 bases at V and 5 bases at J; junction bases unmatched: 3. The CDR3 sequence is 15 residues long. The CDR3 is CASSMEREGTGELFF. CDR3 nucleotides: TGTGCCAGTAGTATGGAGCGGGAGGGGACCGGGGAGCTGTTTTTT.

The rearrangement links TRBV24-1 to TRBJ2-3; 8 nucleotides agree with TRBD2. V was pared by 4 bases and J by 5 bases, with 10 bases of the junction left unmatched. The CDR3 loop spans 16 amino acids. Germline V gene data show CDR1 as KGHDR and CDR2 as SFDVKD. The CDR3 is CATSDNGRAEGDTQYF. The CDR3 nucleotides are TGTGCCACCAGTGACAACGGGAGGGCGGAGGGAGATACGCAGTATTTT.

This clone was seen once. This chain joins TRBV5-1 and TRBJ1-1; no firm D call. This CDR3 comprises 12 residues. Germline CDR1 SGHRS, CDR2 YFSETQ. V lost 3 bases, J lost 4 bases, and 7 bases lay in between. This CDR3 reads CASSSEGTEAFF. In DNA, the CDR3 is TGCGCCAGCAGCTCCGAGGGCACTGAAGCTTTCTTT.

The V and J genes are TRBV13 and TRBJ1-2; D is ambiguous. Germline CDR1 and CDR2: PRHDT and FYEKMQ (reference sequence). CDR3 size: 13 residues. V shed 1 base and J shed 4 bases, with 7 bases lying between them. The CDR3 sequence: CASSLELGYGYTF. The CDR3 DNA follows: TGTGCCAGCAGCTTAGAATTGGGCTATGGCTACACCTTC.

The chain carries TRBV29-1 and TRBJ2-7; 8 positions match TRBD2. Trimming took 4 bases from V and 6 from J; bases not matched to a gene: 8. The CDR3 totals 13 residues. CDR1 is SQVTM and CDR2 is ANQGSEA in the germline V gene. The CDR3 sequence: CSVGLSGRTEQYF. The CDR3 nucleotides read TGCAGCGTTGGGCTCAGCGGGAGAACCGAGCAGTACTTC.

V gene TRBV19 combines with J gene TRBJ1-4; 8 nucleotides agree with TRBD1. Germline CDR1 and CDR2: LNHDA and SQIVND (reference sequence). V shed 7 bases, J shed 3 bases, and the junction held 10 bases outside the gene matches. The CDR3 totals 16 residues. The CDR3 DNA reads TGTGCCAGTACCCCGTGGCAGGGGGCGTCTAATGAAAAACTGTTTTTT. It encodes CASTPWQGASNEKLFF.

DNA for the CDR3: TGTGCCACCAGTGATTCGGGTAACACAGATACGCAGTATTTT. Amino acids: CATSDSGNTDTQYF. The chain is built from TRBV24-1 and TRBJ2-3; D is unclear. Trimming cost V 2 bases and J 2 bases, with 7 bases left between them. Germline CDR1 and CDR2: KGHDR and SFDVKD. The CDR3 has 14 amino acids.

This sequence joins TRBV7-2 and TRBJ1-1, with D possibly being TRBD1 (6 bases). V was pared by 1 base and J by 6 bases, with 9 bases between. The CDR3 loop spans 13 amino acids. Germline CDR1 is SGHTA and CDR2 is FQGNSA. The CDR3 reads CASSLEGGPEAFF. The CDR3 DNA sequence: TGTGCCAGCAGCTTAGAGGGGGGCCCTGAAGCTTTCTTT. The variable domain in full, completed from reference TRBV7-2 and TRBJ1-1, reads GAGVSQSPSNKVTEKGKDVELRCDPISGHTALYWYRQSLGQGLEFLIYFQGNSAPDKSGLPSDRFSAERTGGSVSTLTIQRTQQEDSAVYLCASSLEGGPEAFFGQGTRLTVV.

Remarks on this clone: Additional DNA sequences in this sample encode the identical CDR3. V gene TRBV6-1 combines with J gene TRBJ1-1; no clear D gene. V was clipped by 3 bases and J by 1 base, with 6 bases between them. CDR3 length equals 13 residues. The germline V gene encodes CDR1 MNHNS and CDR2 SASEGT. The CDR3 nucleotides read TGTGCCAGCAGTGAGATTCGGAACACTGAAGCTTTCTTT. It yields the protein CASSEIRNTEAFF.